This T cell receptor (beta chain) appears in the sequencing data of a study of T cells in Graves' hyperthyroidism and ophthalmopathy. The CDR3 is 13 amino acids. CDR1 is KGHSH, CDR2 LQKENI, per germline. The ends lost 6 bases at V and 9 bases at J; junction bases unmatched: 9. What was amplified from RNA transcripts were TCR beta CDR3 regions. The primer set for the first-round RT-PCR of the TCR CDR3 was HTBI. TCRdb processed the multiplex PCR reads anew with MiXCR; each CDR3 protein has one entry. Seen here are hundreds of thousands of distinct CDR3 sequences, approximately 40% observed once, and the top ten hold around 10%. This clonotype was seen only a few times.

The chain joins TRBV18 to TRBJ1-2; 8 positions match TRBD1. The clonotype originates from a man between 18 and 35 years old with Graves' hyperthyroidism. The sequencing input was blood. CDR3 loop: CASSPDRAQSYTF. CDR3 in DNA: TGTGCCAGCTCCCCGGACAGGGCACAAAGCTACACCTTC.